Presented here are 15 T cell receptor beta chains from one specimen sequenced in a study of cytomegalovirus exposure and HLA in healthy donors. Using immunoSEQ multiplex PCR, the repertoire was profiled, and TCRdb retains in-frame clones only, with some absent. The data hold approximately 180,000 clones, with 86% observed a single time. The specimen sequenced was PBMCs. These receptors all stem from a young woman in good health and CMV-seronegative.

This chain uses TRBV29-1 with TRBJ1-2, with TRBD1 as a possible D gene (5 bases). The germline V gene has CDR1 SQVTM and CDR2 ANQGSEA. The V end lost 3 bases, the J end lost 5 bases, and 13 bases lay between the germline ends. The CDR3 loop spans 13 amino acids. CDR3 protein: CSVEVPGLYGYTF. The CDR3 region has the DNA TGCAGCGTTGAGGTTCCAGGGCTTTATGGCTACACCTTC.

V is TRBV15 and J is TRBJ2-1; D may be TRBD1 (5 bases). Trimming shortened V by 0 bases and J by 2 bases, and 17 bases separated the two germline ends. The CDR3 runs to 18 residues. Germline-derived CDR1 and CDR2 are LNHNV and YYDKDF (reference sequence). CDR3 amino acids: CATSRDMQRGRTYNEQFF. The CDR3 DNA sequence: TGTGCCACCAGCAGAGATATGCAAAGGGGTAGGACCTACAATGAGCAGTTCTTC.

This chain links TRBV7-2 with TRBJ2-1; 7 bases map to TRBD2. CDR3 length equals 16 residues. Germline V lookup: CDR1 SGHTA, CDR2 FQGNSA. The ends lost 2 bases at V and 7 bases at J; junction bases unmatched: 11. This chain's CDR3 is CASSLYLSGAGNEQFF. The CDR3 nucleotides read TGTGCCAGCAGCTTATATTTGAGCGGAGCGGGGAATGAGCAGTTCTTC.

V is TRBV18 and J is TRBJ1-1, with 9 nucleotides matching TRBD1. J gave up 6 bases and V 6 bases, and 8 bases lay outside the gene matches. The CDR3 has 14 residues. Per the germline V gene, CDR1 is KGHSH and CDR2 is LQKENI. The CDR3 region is CASSPTGGRAEAFF. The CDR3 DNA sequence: TGTGCCAGCTCTCCCACAGGGGGCCGCGCTGAAGCTTTCTTT.

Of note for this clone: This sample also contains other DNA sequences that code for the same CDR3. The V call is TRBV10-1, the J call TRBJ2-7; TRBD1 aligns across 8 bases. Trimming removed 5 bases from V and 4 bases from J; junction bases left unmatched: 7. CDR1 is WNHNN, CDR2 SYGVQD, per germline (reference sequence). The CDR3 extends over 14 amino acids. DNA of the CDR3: TGCGCCAGCAGTCCGGACAGGGTTTCTTACGAGCAGTACTTC. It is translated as CASSPDRVSYEQYF.

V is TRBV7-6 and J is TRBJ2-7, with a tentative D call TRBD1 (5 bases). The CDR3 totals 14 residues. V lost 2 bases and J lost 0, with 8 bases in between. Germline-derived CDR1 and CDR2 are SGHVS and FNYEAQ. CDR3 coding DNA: TGTGCCAGCAGCTTAAGTCAGGGCTCCTACGAGCAGTACTTC. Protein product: CASSLSQGSYEQYF.

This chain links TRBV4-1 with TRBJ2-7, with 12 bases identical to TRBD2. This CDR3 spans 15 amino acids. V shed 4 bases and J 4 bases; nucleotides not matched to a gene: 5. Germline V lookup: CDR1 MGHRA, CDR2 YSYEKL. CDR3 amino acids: CASSPLAGGPYEQYF. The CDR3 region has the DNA TGCGCCAGCAGCCCACTAGCGGGGGGCCCTTACGAGCAGTACTTC.

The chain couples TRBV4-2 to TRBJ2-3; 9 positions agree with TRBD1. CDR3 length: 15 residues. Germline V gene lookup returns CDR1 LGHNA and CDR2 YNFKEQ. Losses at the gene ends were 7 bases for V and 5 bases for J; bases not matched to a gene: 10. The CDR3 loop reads CASNPRQGGRDTQYF. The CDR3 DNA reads TGTGCCAGCAACCCTAGACAGGGGGGCCGAGATACGCAGTATTTT.

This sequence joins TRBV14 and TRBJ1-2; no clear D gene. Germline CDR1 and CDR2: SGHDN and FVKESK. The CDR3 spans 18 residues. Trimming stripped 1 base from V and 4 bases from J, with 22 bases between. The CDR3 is CASSQANGPLSGIYGYTF. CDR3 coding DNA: TGTGCCAGCAGCCAAGCCAACGGTCCCCTAAGCGGGATCTATGGCTACACCTTC.

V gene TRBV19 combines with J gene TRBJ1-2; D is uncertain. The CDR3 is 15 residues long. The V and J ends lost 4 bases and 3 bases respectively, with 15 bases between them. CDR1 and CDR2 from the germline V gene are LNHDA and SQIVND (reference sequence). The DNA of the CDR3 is TGTGCCAGTAGTAAACCGAACTCTGGGCACTATGGCTACACCTTC. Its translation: CASSKPNSGHYGYTF.

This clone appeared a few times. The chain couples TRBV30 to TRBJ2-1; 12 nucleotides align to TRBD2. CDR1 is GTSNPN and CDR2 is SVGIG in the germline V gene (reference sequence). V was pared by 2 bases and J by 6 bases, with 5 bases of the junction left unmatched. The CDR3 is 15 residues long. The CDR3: CAWSLAGGRRNEQFF. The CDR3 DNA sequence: TGTGCCTGGAGTCTAGCGGGAGGGAGGCGCAATGAGCAGTTCTTC.

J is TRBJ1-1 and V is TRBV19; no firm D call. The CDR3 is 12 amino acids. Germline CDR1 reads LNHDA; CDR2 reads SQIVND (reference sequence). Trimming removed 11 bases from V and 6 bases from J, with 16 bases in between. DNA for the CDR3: TGTGCCGTCTCGGACTCAAACTCTGAAGCTTTCTTT. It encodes CAVSDSNSEAFF.

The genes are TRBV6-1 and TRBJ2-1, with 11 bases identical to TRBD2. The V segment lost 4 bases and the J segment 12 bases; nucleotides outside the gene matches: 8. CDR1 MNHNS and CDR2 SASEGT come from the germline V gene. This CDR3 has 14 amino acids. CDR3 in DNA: TGTGCCAGCAGTGGTACACTAGCGGGAGCCGGGCAGTTCTTC. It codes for CASSGTLAGAGQFF.

The chain's CDR3 is CASRAGARYEQYF. As DNA, the CDR3 is TGTGCCAGCAGGGCGGGGGCGAGATACGAGCAGTACTTC. V gene TRBV6-5 combines with J gene TRBJ2-7; tentative D call: TRBD2 (7 bases). The CDR3 runs to 13 residues. Germline loops: CDR1 MNHEY, CDR2 SVGAGI. The V and J ends lost 6 bases and 4 bases respectively, with 13 bases between them.

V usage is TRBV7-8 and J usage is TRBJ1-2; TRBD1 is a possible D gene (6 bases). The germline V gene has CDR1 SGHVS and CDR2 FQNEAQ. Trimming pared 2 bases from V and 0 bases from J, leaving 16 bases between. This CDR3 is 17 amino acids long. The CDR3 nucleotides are TGTGCCAGCAGCTTAATGGCAGGGGCCCGACCTAACTATGGCTACACCTTC. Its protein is CASSLMAGARPNYGYTF.